These 26 T cell receptor beta chains were sequenced from one sample in a study of blood T cells in healthy people across ages. Sample-barcoded 5' priming and a J-beta primer mix drove a second PCR of about 6 to 11 cycles. TCRdb recomputed calls from the 5' RACE reads with MiXCR, one row per CDR3 protein. This table has 1,500,000 or so distinct CDR3 sequences, approximately 42% appearing once. The sample was blood. These receptors all stem from a woman aged 18-35 years in good health.

The CDR3 spells CASSRSVGGAFF. CDR3 nucleotides: TGTGCCAGCAGCCGATCGGTCGGGGGAGCTTTCTTT. J is TRBJ1-1 and V is TRBV7-2; TRBD1 might be the D (5 bases). Germline V gene data show CDR1 as SGHTA and CDR2 as FQGNSA. The CDR3 is made up of 12 amino acids. V was shortened by 5 bases and J by 10 bases, with 14 bases between the two germline ends.

The V call is TRBV3-1, the J call TRBJ2-5; 9 bases align to TRBD2. The germline gives CDR1 LGHDT, CDR2 YNNKEL (reference sequence). After removal of 1 base from V and 11 bases from J, the junction contained 17 bases not matched to a gene. The CDR3 contains 17 residues. Here the CDR3 DNA reads TGTGCCAGCAGCCAAGCTCAGCTAGCGGGATATTGGAATGAGCAGTACTTC. Protein product: CASSQAQLAGYWNEQYF.

The chain carries TRBV6-1 and TRBJ2-3; maybe TRBD2 (6 bases). The germline gives CDR1 MNHNS, CDR2 SASEGT. The CDR3 runs to 17 residues. Trimming left V 3 bases short and J 4 bases short, with 20 bases between. The DNA for the CDR3 is TGTGCCAGCAGTGACCCACCTAGCGTCCTGCAGCCAGATACGCAGTATTTT. It is translated as CASSDPPSVLQPDTQYF.

This chain connects TRBV20-1 to TRBJ2-7, with D perhaps being TRBD1 or TRBD2 (6 bases each). Trimming stripped 0 bases from V and 5 bases from J, with 14 bases between. There are 14 residues in the CDR3. Germline-derived CDR1 and CDR2 are DFQATT and SNEGSKA (reference sequence). The DNA for the CDR3 is TGCAGTGCTAGAGATTTCCGGGGGCGGGACGAGCAGTACTTC. Translating gives CSARDFRGRDEQYF.

The rearrangement joins TRBV4-1 to TRBJ1-2; no reliable D call. V was pared by 1 base and J by 8 bases, with 17 bases between. The CDR3 totals 15 residues. CDR1 and CDR2 (germline): MGHRA, YSYEKL. CDR3 in DNA: TGCGCCAGCAGCCAAGTCTCATCGGGTGAGGCCGGCTACACCTTC. Translating it yields CASSQVSSGEAGYTF.

This clonotype has a handful of counts. The V call is TRBV20-1, the J call TRBJ2-5, with D perhaps assigned TRBD1 or TRBD2 (5 bases each). Between the trimmed V and J ends, which lost 0 bases and 1 base, there was a span of 9 bases. This CDR3 is 14 amino acids long. Germline loops: CDR1 DFQATT, CDR2 SNEGSKA (reference sequence). CDR3 protein: CSAREGRLQETQYF. CDR3 coding DNA: TGCAGTGCTAGAGAGGGACGGCTCCAAGAGACCCAGTACTTC.

The chain is built from TRBV14 and TRBJ2-1, with D hard to call. V was cut by 0 bases and J by 12 bases, with 12 bases left in between. Germline V gene lookup returns CDR1 SGHDN and CDR2 FVKESK. This CDR3 comprises 13 residues. The CDR3 sequence is CASSQDIYNRQFF. CDR3 DNA sequence: TGTGCCAGCAGCCAAGATATTTACAATAGGCAGTTCTTC.

The chain has TRBV2 and TRBJ2-2; TRBD2 agrees at 7 bases. V shed 8 bases, J shed 0 bases, and the junction held 6 bases outside the gene matches. CDR1 is SNHLY, CDR2 FYNNEI, per germline. The CDR3 loop spans 15 amino acids. This chain's CDR3 is CASSSGFSNTGELFF. CDR3 coding DNA: TGTGCCAGCTCTAGCGGATTTTCGAACACCGGGGAGCTGTTTTTT.

The V call is TRBV28, the J call TRBJ2-1; TRBD2 agrees at 9 bases. Germline V CDR1 and CDR2: MDHEN, SYDVKM. V lost 4 bases, J lost 0 bases, and 7 bases stayed unmatched. The CDR3 sequence is 17 residues long. The CDR3 DNA sequence: TGTGCCAGCAGTTCCAATTTAGCGGGAGTCTCCTACAATGAGCAGTTCTTC. Translated, it gives CASSSNLAGVSYNEQFF.

This sequence joins TRBV27 and TRBJ2-5, with 7 bases identical to TRBD2. Germline V gene lookup returns CDR1 MNHEY and CDR2 SMNVEV (reference sequence). The length of the CDR3 is 12 residues. V was pared by 5 bases and J by 5 bases, with 2 bases of the junction left unmatched. CDR3 in DNA: TGTGCCAGCAGTAGCGGGGACGAGACCCAGTACTTC. This gives the protein CASSSGDETQYF.

The V and J genes are TRBV7-3 and TRBJ2-1; possibly TRBD1 for D (5 bases). The CDR3 runs to 16 residues. The V end was cut by 0 bases, the J end by 2 bases, with 11 bases between. The germline gives CDR1 SGHTA, CDR2 FQGTGA. The CDR3 here is CASSLTFGATYNEQFF. CDR3 DNA: TGTGCCAGCAGCTTAACTTTTGGGGCCACCTACAATGAGCAGTTCTTC.

This chain joins TRBV5-1 and TRBJ2-5; D tentatively reads TRBD1 or TRBD2 (5 bases each). The CDR3 extends over 14 amino acids. Trimming stripped 7 bases from V and 2 bases from J, with 15 bases between. The germline V gene encodes CDR1 SGHRS and CDR2 YFSETQ. In DNA, the CDR3 is TGCGCCAGCGGGGACGGAACTTATCAAGAGACCCAGTACTTC. Protein: CASGDGTYQETQYF. Based on the CDR3 plus reference TRBV5-1 and TRBJ2-5, the full variable domain is KAGVTQTPRYLIKTRGQQVTLSCSPISGHRSVSWYQQTPGQGLQFLFEYFSETQRNKGNFPGRFSGRQFSNSRSEMNVSTLELGDSALYLCASGDGTYQETQYFGPGTRLLVL.

V gene TRBV7-2 combines with J gene TRBJ1-1; TRBD1 might be the D (5 bases). V was cut by 6 bases and J by 3 bases, with 11 bases left in between. The CDR3 loop spans 13 amino acids. Germline CDR1 is SGHTA and CDR2 is FQGNSA. This CDR3 is CASSSEGYTEAFF. The CDR3 region has the DNA TGTGCCAGCAGTTCCGAGGGGTACACTGAAGCTTTCTTT.

This chain joins TRBV6-5 and TRBJ1-4; D call uncertain. Trimming took off 5 bases at V and 8 bases at J, with 12 bases between the two ends. Per the germline V gene, CDR1 is MNHEY and CDR2 is SVGAGI. The CDR3 has 13 residues. CDR3 coding DNA: TGTGCCAGCAGTAGGGCTGTGGGCGAAAAACTGTTTTTT. Encoded protein: CASSRAVGEKLFF.

This clonotype was observed a handful of times. The chain recombines TRBV6-2 or TRBV6-3 with TRBJ2-1, with 7 bases that match TRBD1. Trimming removed 6 bases from V and 10 bases from J; junction bases left unmatched: 6. Per germline, CDR1 MNHEY and CDR2 SVGEGT. This CDR3 is 12 amino acids long. In DNA, the CDR3 is TGTGCCAGCAGACGGACAGGACCCGAGCAGTTCTTC. Protein sequence: CASRRTGPEQFF.

The genes are TRBV29-1 and TRBJ2-7; weak D call: TRBD2 (7 bases). CDR3 length equals 15 residues. V gave up 0 bases and J gave up 6 bases, with 18 bases separating them. Germline V gene lookup returns CDR1 SQVTM and CDR2 ANQGSEA. CDR3: CSVEETRGGLGEQYF. The CDR3 coding sequence is TGCAGCGTTGAAGAGACACGCGGGGGCCTTGGCGAGCAGTACTTC.

The J gene is TRBJ2-1, the V gene TRBV28, with a tentative D call TRBD2 (6 bases). This CDR3 spans 16 amino acids. Trimming took 6 bases from V and 3 from J, leaving 18 bases between them. Germline values: CDR1 MDHEN, CDR2 SYDVKM. The CDR3 loop reads CASSSLGGTRYNEQFF. CDR3 coding DNA: TGTGCCAGCAGCTCCCTCGGGGGAACTCGCTACAATGAGCAGTTCTTC.

This chain uses TRBV5-1 with TRBJ2-7, with D uncertain. V was shortened by 7 bases and J by 6 bases, with 11 bases between the two germline ends. The germline CDR1 and CDR2 sequences are SGHRS and YFSETQ. The CDR3 runs 11 residues. CDR3: CASQEVGEQYF. In nucleotides, the CDR3 is TGCGCCAGCCAAGAGGTGGGCGAGCAGTACTTC.

This clonotype was seen a single time. The rearrangement uses TRBV7-2 and TRBJ2-7; no reliable D call. V was shortened by 1 base and J by 5 bases, with 18 bases between the two germline ends. The CDR3 loop spans 16 amino acids. Germline values: CDR1 SGHTA, CDR2 FQGNSA. CDR3 loop: CASSLGARRIINEQYF. CDR3 bases: TGTGCCAGCAGCTTAGGGGCCCGAAGGATAATCAACGAGCAGTACTTC.

The V call is TRBV12-3 or TRBV12-4, the J call TRBJ1-3; D possibly corresponds to TRBD1 (6 bases). The CDR3 covers 15 residues. V shed 10 bases and J shed 1 base, with 17 bases lying between them. CDR3 protein: CATDQGGVSGNTIYF. Written as DNA, the CDR3 is TGTGCCACCGATCAAGGGGGTGTTTCTGGAAACACCATATATTTT.

The rearrangement links TRBV20-1 to TRBJ1-1, with D hard to call. V lost 5 bases and J 7 bases, leaving 14 bases between the germline ends. CDR3 size: 12 residues. CDR1 is DFQATT, CDR2 SNEGSKA, per germline (reference sequence). CDR3 amino acids: CSAPTRRIEAFF. Here the CDR3 DNA reads TGCAGTGCTCCAACCCGGCGGATTGAAGCTTTCTTT.

The V and J genes are TRBV10-3 and TRBJ2-1; a weak D match, TRBD1 (6 bases). Germline CDR1 reads ENHRY; CDR2 reads SYGVKD. V lost 4 bases and J lost 7, with 17 bases in between. This CDR3 has 15 residues. In DNA, the CDR3 is TGTGCCATCAGTGCCGCAGGAGGCAGGGGAAATGAGCAGTTCTTC. As protein: CAISAAGGRGNEQFF.

This clonotype was found once. A junction end diverges from the germline sequence, so it may reflect a read error. This chain's CDR3 is CSASTRIYERFF. CDR3 bases: TGCAGTGCTAGCACTAGGATTTATGAGCGGTTCTTC. The J gene is TRBJ2-1, the V gene TRBV20-1, with D perhaps TRBD2 (5 bases). The CDR3 is 12 amino acids. CDR1 and CDR2 from the germline V gene are DFQATT and SNEGSKA (reference sequence).

The rearrangement links TRBV20-1 to TRBJ2-7, with 7 bases matching TRBD1. The J segment lost 7 bases and the V segment lost 5 bases, leaving 11 bases of the junction unmatched. The CDR3 length is 13 residues. Per the germline V gene, CDR1 is DFQATT and CDR2 is SNEGSKA (reference sequence). DNA for the CDR3: TGCAGTGCTTACAGGGGCGGCTACAATGAGCAGTACTTC. Translation: CSAYRGGYNEQYF.

Notes on this clonotype: Possible read error: a much larger clone is one base away. The chain employs TRBV7-2 and TRBJ2-1; the match to TRBD2 covers 8 bases. Matching the DNA end better, TRBJ2-7 makes the J call doubtful. The germline gives CDR1 SGHTA, CDR2 FQGNSA. The CDR3 has 15 amino acids. CDR3 amino acids: CASSLEGLGLYEQYF. The CDR3 DNA reads TGTGCCAGCAGCTTAGAGGGACTAGGGCTCTACGAGCAGTACTTC.

The V gene is TRBV24-1, the J gene TRBJ2-7, with 11 bases lining up with TRBD2. The CDR3 is made up of 18 amino acids. After removal of 3 bases from V and 7 bases from J, the junction contained 16 bases not matched to a gene. Germline lookup yields CDR1 KGHDR and CDR2 SFDVKD. The CDR3 nucleotides read TGTGCCACCAGTGATCGCAGGACTAGCGGGTCCTCCTACAATGAGCAGTACTTC. It codes for CATSDRRTSGSSYNEQYF.